This T cell receptor (beta chain) emerged from a study of blood T cells in healthy people across ages. This clonotype was seen a handful of times. Its target is unknown. Notes on the study in general: Strong correlation existed between TCR beta diversity and naive T cell percentage. Diversity was higher, and naive CD4+ cells more numerous, in long-lived donors than in aged donors.

The CDR3 is 16 residues long. V gave up 0 bases and J gave up 5 bases, with 17 bases separating them. Germline CDR1 reads SGHRS; CDR2 reads YFSETQ. Primers used in a second PCR of about 7 to 12 cycles were a sample-barcoded 5' primer and a J-beta primer mix. A template-switch adaptor that had 12 random nucleotides put a tag on each cDNA molecule. One entry per CDR3 protein, called by TCRdb with MiXCR from the 5' RACE reads. The sample includes about 1.6 million distinct CDR3 sequences, roughly a third of them seen just once. The TCR was taken from a woman in her thirties in good health. The sample comprised blood. J is TRBJ2-5 and V is TRBV5-1; no definite D call. CDR3 coding DNA: TGCGCCAGCAGCTTGGGGTACGGCGCCGGAAGGGAGACCCAGTACTTC. It is translated as CASSLGYGAGRETQYF.